A selection of T cell receptor beta chains follows, all from one sample in a study of vaccination and CD4 T cells after COVID-19. Their specific antigens are unknown. TCRdb called the PCR reads again in MiXCR, with one record for every CDR3 protein. Of over 15,000 distinct CDR3 sequences in the sample, roughly half were seen once. Sequenced here: cultured CD4+ T cells from blood, sampled after SARS-CoV-2 vaccination. The source is a human donor with COVID-19. Each CDR3 is given with its conserved first and last residue. The D gene is left open where the match is weak. Clone size is not always given. Where it is, it says once, few, many or a class for expanded clones.

j_call,clone_size,v_call,d_call,cdr3_nt,cdr3_aa
TRBJ2-5,few,TRBV11-2,-,TGTGCCAGCAGCTTAGCGGGGTTGGAGACCCAGTACTTC,CASSLAGLETQYF
TRBJ1-1,-,TRBV27,-,TGTGCCAGTATCCGCTTCAGTGAGGGTCCTGGAGCTTTCTTT,CASIRFSEGPGAFF
TRBJ2-2,-,TRBV20-1,-,TGCAGTGCTAGACGTGGGGGGTCCAGGGCTGTTGGCGGGGAGCTGTTTTTT,CSARRGGSRAVGGELFF
TRBJ1-5,few,TRBV20-1,-,TGCAGTGCTTTGGGACAAAGAGATCAGCCCCAGCATTTT,CSALGQRDQPQHF
TRBJ2-7,-,TRBV6-1,TRBD1,TGTGCCAGCAACATGCTCCCGGGACAGGGTCGATCCTCCGAGCAGTACTTC,CASNMLPGQGRSSEQYF
TRBJ1-2,few,TRBV27,-,TGTGCCAGCAGTTTTTACTCGATTGGGGGGGGCGGCTACACCTTC,CASSFYSIGGGGYTF
TRBJ2-3,few,TRBV27,TRBD2,TGTGCCAGCAGTGTCGTTTTGTCGAGCGGGGCCCGCACAGATACGCAGTATTTT,CASSVVLSSGARTDTQYF
TRBJ1-2,-,TRBV27,-,TGTGCCAGCAGTTTATATCAGAACAACTATGGCTACACCTTC,CASSLYQNNYGYTF
TRBJ1-5,once,TRBV12-3/TRBV12-4,TRBD1,TGTGCCAGCAGCCAGGGCAGGGGGGAAAATCAGCCCCAGCATTTT,CASSQGRGENQPQHF
TRBJ1-5,few,TRBV11-2,-,TGTGCCAGCAGCTCCGGGACACTTAGCAATCAGCCCCAGCATTTT,CASSSGTLSNQPQHF
TRBJ2-7,-,TRBV6-5,-,TGTGCCAGCAGTTACGACACGGAACCCTACGAGCAGTACTTC,CASSYDTEPYEQYF
TRBJ1-3,-,TRBV12-3/TRBV12-4,-,TGTGCCAGCAGGACCTCTAAATCTGGAAACACCATATATTTT,CASRTSKSGNTIYF
TRBJ2-3,-,TRBV5-1,TRBD2,TGCGCCAGCAGAGGGCTAGCGGACACAGATACGCAGTATTTT,CASRGLADTDTQYF
TRBJ2-5,-,TRBV29-1,-,TGCAGCGTACTCGGACACCGCGCCCCGAAGACCCAGTACTTC,CSVLGHRAPKTQYF
TRBJ1-1,-,TRBV6-1,-,TGTGCCAGCAGTGGCTACCGGGAGCAGAAAGCTGAAGCTTTCTTT,CASSGYREQKAEAFF
TRBJ2-7,-,TRBV5-4,TRBD2,TGTGCCAGCAGCATAGCGGGGGGGAGCTCCTACGAGCAGTACTTC,CASSIAGGSSYEQYF
TRBJ2-3,-,TRBV20-1,TRBD2,TGCAGTGCTAGAGCCCCTAGCGGGATCACAGATACGCAGTATTTT,CSARAPSGITDTQYF
TRBJ1-5,few,TRBV21-1,-,TGTGCCAGCAGCAAACCCCTGGGACCTAATCAGCCCCAGCATTTT,CASSKPLGPNQPQHF
TRBJ1-5,-,TRBV19,TRBD1,TGTGCCAGCGCCGGATTGACAGGGGGCTCTCAGCCCCAGCATTTT,CASAGLTGGSQPQHF
TRBJ1-2,few,TRBV7-3,TRBD1,TGTGCCAGCAGCTTAAGGGCAGGGGGTGGCTACACCTTC,CASSLRAGGGYTF
TRBJ2-2,-,TRBV6-1,TRBD1,TGTGCCAGCAGTCGGACGTACAGGGGTGGGTCCGGGGAGCTGTTTTTT,CASSRTYRGGSGELFF
TRBJ2-3,-,TRBV20-1,TRBD2,TGCAGTGCTAGAGGGATAGGACTAGCGGTGGCGGATACGCAGTATTTT,CSARGIGLAVADTQYF
TRBJ1-6,-,TRBV28,-,TGTGCCAGCACGCAAGAGGGGCATGGTTCACCCCTCCACTTT,CASTQEGHGSPLHF
TRBJ1-5,few,TRBV6-2/TRBV6-3,-,TGTGCCAGCAGTTTACAGGGATGGGGTCAGCCCCAGCATTTT,CASSLQGWGQPQHF
TRBJ2-2,-,TRBV7-9,-,TGTGCCAGCAGCTTCAGCAGGGGGGTACTGGCTGGGGAGCTGTTTTTT,CASSFSRGVLAGELFF
TRBJ2-3,-,TRBV6-1,-,TGTGCCCGCAGAAACCCCAAGGGGAACCGCACAGATACGCAGTATTTT,CARRNPKGNRTDTQYF
TRBJ1-1,few,TRBV27,-,TGTGCCAGCAGCCCCCAGTCGGGCGGTGAAGCTTTCTTT,CASSPQSGGEAFF
TRBJ1-5,-,TRBV20-1,TRBD1,TGCAGTGCTAGTCCACAGGGGGGCAATCAGCCCCAGCATTTT,CSASPQGGNQPQHF
TRBJ2-1,-,TRBV15,TRBD2,TGTGCCACCAGTGGGGTAAGAGCGGGGAATGAGCAGTTCTTC,CATSGVRAGNEQFF
TRBJ2-7,-,TRBV6-1,-,TGTGCCAGCACCATGGGGGGGGCTTCCTACGAGCAGTACTTC,CASTMGGASYEQYF